This T cell receptor (beta chain) was retrieved from a study of blood T cell repertoires in COVID-19. Looking at the study overall: Samples representing acute and convalescent COVID-19 were sourced from the United States, Italy and Spain.

This clone is a singleton in its sample. V shed 5 bases and J 6 bases; nucleotides not matched to a gene: 1. Germline assignment: CDR1 MGHDK and CDR2 SYGVNS. The length of the CDR3 is 13 residues. The repertoire was sequenced with immunoSEQ multiplex PCR; TCRdb's copy has only in-frame clones and lacks some. The sample has fewer than 130,000 clones, nearly 90% seen once; the top ten hold about 5%. This TCR was recovered from a human donor in a cohort sampled during active COVID-19. This chain joins TRBV25-1 and TRBJ2-2; 9 bases are shared with TRBD1. Sequenced material: peripheral blood. CDR3 coding DNA: TGTGCCAGCAGTACAGGGGGCCCCGGGGAGCTGTTTTTT. Translating it yields CASSTGGPGELFF. The whole variable domain, filled in from reference TRBV25-1 and TRBJ2-2, reads EADIYQTPRYLVIGTGKKITLECSQTMGHDKMYWYQQDPGMELHLIHYSYGVNSTEKGDLSSESTVSRIRTEHFPLTLESARPSHTSQYLCASSTGGPGELFFGEGSRLTVL.